One and the same sample provided the 16 T cell receptor beta chains below, sequenced in a study of shared clonotypes between healthy human individuals. Clones were sequenced by immunoSEQ multiplex PCR, and TCRdb holds only the in-frame ones, with some missing. The table shows some 2,500,000 clones, with 85% to 95% occurring only once. The specimen sequenced was naive CD4+ T cells from PBMCs. The subset denotes: CD45RA+ positively selected. Receptors were obtained from a man between 18 and 29 years old in good health. Some clones in this sample may be carry-over from other donors' samples.

The V and J genes are TRBV7-9 and TRBJ1-1, with no clear D. Trimming shortened V by 2 bases and J by 4 bases, and 5 bases separated the two germline ends. The CDR3 covers 12 residues. From germline, CDR1 is SEHNR and CDR2 FQNEAQ (reference sequence). As DNA, the CDR3 is TGTGCCAGCAGCTTATTATCCACTGAAGCTTTCTTT. It codes for CASSLLSTEAFF.

V gene TRBV7-2 combines with J gene TRBJ1-2, with D unclear. The ends were cut back, 6 bases at V and 1 base at J, with 15 bases in the middle. This CDR3 contains 15 residues. CDR1 is SGHTA, CDR2 FQGNSA, per germline. CDR3 sequence reads: CASSPDHSFNYGYTF. CDR3 sequence (DNA): TGTGCCAGCAGTCCCGATCACAGCTTTAACTATGGCTACACCTTC.

This chain joins TRBV10-3 and TRBJ1-1; no reliable D call. The V gene's germline CDR1 is ENHRY and CDR2 SYGVKD. V was pared by 0 bases and J by 6 bases, with 14 bases between. This CDR3 region has 15 residues. The CDR3 DNA follows: TGTGCCATCAGTGAGTCGAGGCCGAATTTCGCTGAAGCTTTCTTT. Translated, it gives CAISESRPNFAEAFF.

The rearrangement uses TRBV4-1 and TRBJ2-3; 10 bases align to TRBD2. The CDR3 consists of 15 residues. Germline loops: CDR1 MGHRA, CDR2 YSYEKL. Trimming removed 4 bases from V and 4 bases from J; junction bases left unmatched: 5. Here the CDR3 reads CASSRTGLAPDTQYF. The CDR3 DNA reads as TGCGCCAGCAGCCGCACGGGACTAGCGCCAGATACGCAGTATTTT.

The V gene is TRBV29-1, the J gene TRBJ2-5; perhaps TRBD2 as D (5 bases). TRBJ2-7 matches the DNA end more closely, so the J call is doubtful. The CDR3 totals 12 residues. From germline, CDR1 is SQVTM and CDR2 ANQGSEA. CDR3: CSVGVQPYEQYF. CDR3 in DNA: TGCAGCGTCGGGGTTCAACCCTACGAGCAGTACTTC.

The count of this clone is one. J is TRBJ2-3 and V is TRBV13, with TRBD2 matching over 8 bases. The CDR3 spans 15 residues. V shed 0 bases, J shed 3 bases, and the junction held 2 bases outside the gene matches. Germline V lookup: CDR1 PRHDT, CDR2 FYEKMQ (reference sequence). CDR3 DNA sequence: TGTGCCAGCAGCTTAGGGACTAGCGCGACAGATACGCAGTATTTT. Its protein product is CASSLGTSATDTQYF.

The CDR3: CASIINLGRTGQPQHF. CDR3 nucleotides: TGTGCCAGCATAATCAATCTGGGACGAACGGGCCAGCCCCAGCATTTT. The chain uses TRBV28 and TRBJ1-5, with a weak D call TRBD1 (5 bases). The germline V and J ends were trimmed by 7 bases and 7 bases, with 23 bases remaining between them. This CDR3 has 16 residues. Germline V gene sequence: CDR1 MDHEN, CDR2 SYDVKM.

This clone has only one observation. The CDR3 DNA follows: TGCAGCGCCCTGGGACTAGCGGGCGTGAATGAGCAGTTCTTC. Translated, it gives CSALGLAGVNEQFF. The chain combines TRBV29-1 with TRBJ2-1; 12 bases are shared with TRBD2. Looked up from germline, CDR1 is SQVTM and CDR2 is ANQGSEA. The CDR3 is 14 amino acids. Trimming at V came to 7 bases and at J to 7 bases, leaving 8 bases not matched to a gene.

Turning to this clone: Other DNA sequences from this sample encode an identical CDR3 as well. The genes are TRBV5-1 and TRBJ2-1, with TRBD2 identical over 10 bases. The germline V gene has CDR1 SGHRS and CDR2 YFSETQ. Trimming removed 2 bases from V and 8 bases from J; junction bases left unmatched: 4. The CDR3 covers 14 residues. The chain's CDR3 is CASSLGTSVDEQFF. Written as DNA, the CDR3 is TGCGCCAGCAGCTTAGGGACTAGCGTCGATGAGCAGTTCTTC. The full variable domain, rest sourced from reference TRBV5-1 and TRBJ2-1, is KAGVTQTPRYLIKTRGQQVTLSCSPISGHRSVSWYQQTPGQGLQFLFEYFSETQRNKGNFPGRFSGRQFSNSRSEMNVSTLELGDSALYLCASSLGTSVDEQFFGPGTRLTVL.

The gene calls are TRBV27 and TRBJ2-7; D is perhaps TRBD2 (6 bases). This CDR3 comprises 15 residues. Germline V lookup: CDR1 MNHEY, CDR2 SMNVEV (reference sequence). With 3 bases removed from V and 8 bases from J, the gap between germline ends came to 20 bases. Here the CDR3 reads CASSFSGIMEGKQYF. The CDR3 coding sequence is TGTGCCAGCAGTTTTTCAGGGATCATGGAGGGAAAGCAGTACTTC.

The chain is built from TRBV5-6 and TRBJ1-4; 7 positions match TRBD1. This CDR3 comprises 14 residues. Germline V CDR1 and CDR2: SGHDT, YYEEEE. J was trimmed by 5 bases and V by 4 bases; bases with no gene match: 5. CDR3 protein: CASSPDRYNEKLFF. The CDR3 region has the DNA TGTGCCAGCAGCCCGGACAGGTACAATGAAAAACTGTTTTTT.

This clone has a single count. At the DNA level, this CDR3 is encoded by other sequences in the same sample as well. V usage is TRBV2 and J usage is TRBJ2-1; 10 bases are shared with TRBD2. V lost 1 base to trimming and J lost 5 bases; unmatched junction nucleotides: 2. The CDR3 is 15 residues long. Germline-derived CDR1 and CDR2 are SNHLY and FYNNEI. The CDR3 region is CASSEGLAGDNEQFF. CDR3 in DNA: TGTGCCAGCAGTGAAGGCCTAGCGGGAGACAATGAGCAGTTCTTC.

The V and J genes are TRBV7-8 and TRBJ2-5; 7 bases are a match to TRBD1. CDR3 length: 13 amino acids. CDR1 SGHVS and CDR2 FQNEAQ come from the germline V gene. With 5 bases clipped from V and 4 bases from J, the junction kept 4 bases outside the gene matches. This chain's CDR3 is CASSPRTGETQYF. In DNA form, the CDR3 reads TGTGCCAGCAGCCCCAGGACAGGAGAGACCCAGTACTTC.

Comment on this clone: Other DNA sequences from this sample encode an identical CDR3 as well. V is TRBV19 and J is TRBJ2-5, with 12 bases that match TRBD2. CDR1 is LNHDA and CDR2 is SQIVND in the germline V gene (reference sequence). Germline trimming cut 6 bases from V and 4 bases from J; bases unmatched to any gene: 6. CDR3 size: 15 residues. CDR3 sequence reads: CASRGLAGVRETQYF. For the CDR3, the DNA is TGTGCCAGTAGGGGACTAGCGGGTGTTCGAGAGACCCAGTACTTC. Variable domain in full (rest from reference TRBV19 and TRBJ2-5): DGGITQSPKYLFRKEGQNVTLSCEQNLNHDAMYWYRQDPGQGLRLIYYSQIVNDFQKGDIAEGYSVSREKKESFPLTVTSAQKNPTAFYLCASRGLAGVRETQYFGPGTRLLVL.

The rearrangement uses TRBV19 and TRBJ1-1; 9 nucleotides match TRBD1. Germline CDR1 and CDR2: LNHDA and SQIVND (reference sequence). This CDR3 region has 13 residues. The CDR3 spells CGARGQGNTEAFF. The CDR3 nucleotides are TGTGGGGCCCGGGGACAGGGAAACACTGAAGCTTTCTTT.

The table lists this clone with a count of one. The V and J genes are TRBV5-1 and TRBJ2-4, with D maybe TRBD2 (6 bases). Per germline, CDR1 SGHRS and CDR2 YFSETQ. This CDR3 has 14 residues. V shed 1 base and J shed 4 bases, with 9 bases lying between them. CDR3 DNA sequence: TGCGCCAGCAGCTTGACGGCGGGGAAAAACATTCAGTACTTC. It specifies CASSLTAGKNIQYF.